This TCR beta chain is drawn from a study of blood T cell repertoires in COVID-19. Looking at the study overall: COVID-19 samples collected from the United States, Italy and Spain covered acute and convalescent phases. T cells, B-cell-depleted T cells, or PBMCs provided the cDNA or gDNA that served as material.

Germline CDR1 reads SNHLY; CDR2 reads FYNNEI. V lost 5 bases to trimming and J lost 7 bases; unmatched junction nucleotides: 9. The CDR3 length is 15 residues. As handled by the study authors: The authors estimated nucleated cell counts from reference gene primer amplification. Sequenced by immunoSEQ multiplex PCR; TCRdb stores in-frame clones only, minus some. The V and J calls and clone size were taken over from that table, and D and trimming were inferred from the DNA. The repertoire holds about 79,000 clones, with roughly 89% as singletons. The sequenced sample was peripheral blood. The sequence came from a man aged 65 to 85 with active or convalescent COVID-19. The chain carries TRBV2 and TRBJ1-5; 9 bases agree with TRBD1. CDR3: CASSLQGAILQPQHF. Written as DNA, the CDR3 is TGTGCCAGCAGTTTACAGGGGGCGATACTCCAGCCCCAGCATTTT. Drawing the rest from reference TRBV2 and TRBJ1-5, the complete variable domain is EPEVTQTPSHQVTQMGQEVILRCVPISNHLYFYWYRQILGQKVEFLVSFYNNEISEKSEIFDDQFSVERPDGSNFTLKIRSTKLEDSAMYFCASSLQGAILQPQHFGDGTRLSIL.